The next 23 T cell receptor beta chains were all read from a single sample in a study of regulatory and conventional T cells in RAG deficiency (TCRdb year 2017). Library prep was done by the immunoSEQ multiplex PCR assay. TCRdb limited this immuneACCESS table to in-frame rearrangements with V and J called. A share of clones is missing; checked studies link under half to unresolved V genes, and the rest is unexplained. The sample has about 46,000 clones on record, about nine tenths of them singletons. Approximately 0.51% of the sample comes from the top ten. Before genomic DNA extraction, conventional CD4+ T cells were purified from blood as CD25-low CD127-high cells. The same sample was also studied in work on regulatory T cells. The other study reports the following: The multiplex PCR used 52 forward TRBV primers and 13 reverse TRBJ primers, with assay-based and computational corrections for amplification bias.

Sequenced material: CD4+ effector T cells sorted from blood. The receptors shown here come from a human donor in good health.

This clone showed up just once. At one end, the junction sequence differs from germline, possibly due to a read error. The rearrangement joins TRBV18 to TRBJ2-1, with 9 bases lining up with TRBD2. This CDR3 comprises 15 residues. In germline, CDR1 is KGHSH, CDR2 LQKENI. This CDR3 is CASSPPEASGVFGVF. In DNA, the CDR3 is TGTGCCAGCTCACCACCGGAGGCTAGCGGGGTCTTTGGGGTCTTC. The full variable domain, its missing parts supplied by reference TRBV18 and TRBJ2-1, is NAGVMQNPRHLVRRRGQEARLRCSPMKGHSHVYWYRQLPEEGLKFMVYLQKENIIDESGMPKERFSAEFPKEGPSILRIQQVVRGDSAAYFCASSPPEASGVFGVFGPGTRLTVL.

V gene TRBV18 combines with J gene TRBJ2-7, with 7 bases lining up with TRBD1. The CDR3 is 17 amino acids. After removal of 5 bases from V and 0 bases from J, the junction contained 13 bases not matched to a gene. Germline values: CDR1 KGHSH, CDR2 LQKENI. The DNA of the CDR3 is TGTGCCAGCTCAGGTTCTACCGGGACAGCTATCTCCTACGAGCAGTACTTC. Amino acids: CASSGSTGTAISYEQYF.

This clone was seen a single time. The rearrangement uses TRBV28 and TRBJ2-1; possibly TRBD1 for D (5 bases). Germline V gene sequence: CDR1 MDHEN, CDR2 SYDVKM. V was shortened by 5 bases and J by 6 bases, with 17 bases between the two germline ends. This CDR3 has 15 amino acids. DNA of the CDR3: TGTGCCAGCAGTCCAACAAAGCAGGGTCCCAATGAGCAGTTCTTC. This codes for CASSPTKQGPNEQFF.

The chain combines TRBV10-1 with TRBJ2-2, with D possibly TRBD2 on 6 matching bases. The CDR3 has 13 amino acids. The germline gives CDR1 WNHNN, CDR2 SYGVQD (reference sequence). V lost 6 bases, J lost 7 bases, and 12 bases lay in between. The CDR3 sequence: CASSPGEVGELFF. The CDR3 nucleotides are TGCGCCAGCAGCCCGGGAGAGGTCGGGGAGCTGTTTTTT.

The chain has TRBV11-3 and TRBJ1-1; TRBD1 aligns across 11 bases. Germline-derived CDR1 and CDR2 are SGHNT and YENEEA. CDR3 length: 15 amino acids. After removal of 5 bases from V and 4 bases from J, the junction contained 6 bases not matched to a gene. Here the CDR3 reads CASSPGQGASTEAFF. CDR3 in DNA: TGTGCCAGCAGCCCAGGACAGGGGGCGAGCACTGAAGCTTTCTTT. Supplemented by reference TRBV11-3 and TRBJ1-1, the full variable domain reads EAGVVQSPRYKIIEKKQPVAFWCNPISGHNTLYWYLQNLGQGPELLIRYENEEAVDDSQLPKDRFSAERLKGVDSTLKIQPAELGDSAVYLCASSPGQGASTEAFFGQGTRLTVV.

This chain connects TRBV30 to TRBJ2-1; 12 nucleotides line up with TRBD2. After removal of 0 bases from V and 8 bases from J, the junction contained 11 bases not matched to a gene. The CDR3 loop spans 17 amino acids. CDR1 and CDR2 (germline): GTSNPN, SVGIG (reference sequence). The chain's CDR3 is CAWSVARTSGNPHEQFF. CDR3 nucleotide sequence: TGTGCCTGGAGTGTAGCCAGGACTAGCGGGAACCCCCATGAGCAGTTCTTC. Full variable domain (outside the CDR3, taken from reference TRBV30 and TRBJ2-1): SQTIHQWPATLVQPVGSPLSLECTVEGTSNPNLYWYRQAAGRGLQLLFYSVGIGQISSEVPQNLSASRPQDRQFILSSKKLLLSDSGFYLCAWSVARTSGNPHEQFFGPGTRLTVL.

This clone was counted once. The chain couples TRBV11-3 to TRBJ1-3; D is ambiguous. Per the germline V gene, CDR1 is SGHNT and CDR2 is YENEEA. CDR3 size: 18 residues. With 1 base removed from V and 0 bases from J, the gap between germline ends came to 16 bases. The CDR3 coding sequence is TGTGCCAGCAGCTTAGGGGTCCTAGGCCTCGACTCTGGAAACACCATATATTTT. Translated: CASSLGVLGLDSGNTIYF. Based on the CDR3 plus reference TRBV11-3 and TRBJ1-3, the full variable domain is EAGVVQSPRYKIIEKKQPVAFWCNPISGHNTLYWYLQNLGQGPELLIRYENEEAVDDSQLPKDRFSAERLKGVDSTLKIQPAELGDSAVYLCASSLGVLGLDSGNTIYFGEGSWLTVV.

The CDR3 protein is CASSDVRDIEQPQHF. The CDR3 DNA reads TGTGCCAGCAGTGATGTCCGGGACATAGAGCAGCCCCAGCATTTT. V usage is TRBV6-1 and J usage is TRBJ1-5; TRBD1 is a possible D gene (6 bases). The ends were cut back, 3 bases at V and 7 bases at J, with 16 bases in the middle. CDR1 and CDR2 from the germline V gene are MNHNS and SASEGT. The length of the CDR3 is 15 residues.

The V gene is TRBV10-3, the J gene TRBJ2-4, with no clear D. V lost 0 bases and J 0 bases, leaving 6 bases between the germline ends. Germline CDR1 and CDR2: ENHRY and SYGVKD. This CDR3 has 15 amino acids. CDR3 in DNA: TGTGCCATCAGTGAGTCCGGTTCAGCCAAAAACATTCAGTACTTC. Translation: CAISESGSAKNIQYF.

CDR3 in DNA: TGTGCCAGCACCCCCTCGAACGGATTTTCTGGAAACACCATATATTTT. It is translated as CASTPSNGFSGNTIYF. The chain joins TRBV28 to TRBJ1-3, with D unclear. Germline V gene sequence: CDR1 MDHEN, CDR2 SYDVKM. V dropped 7 bases and J dropped 1 base, with 17 bases sitting between them. The CDR3 totals 16 residues.

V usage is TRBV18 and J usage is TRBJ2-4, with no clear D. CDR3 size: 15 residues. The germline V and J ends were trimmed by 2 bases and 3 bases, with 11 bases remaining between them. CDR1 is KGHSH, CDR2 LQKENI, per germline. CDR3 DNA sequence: TGTGCCAGCTCACCAGGGCCCTTAGGCAAAAACATTCAGTACTTC. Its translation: CASSPGPLGKNIQYF.

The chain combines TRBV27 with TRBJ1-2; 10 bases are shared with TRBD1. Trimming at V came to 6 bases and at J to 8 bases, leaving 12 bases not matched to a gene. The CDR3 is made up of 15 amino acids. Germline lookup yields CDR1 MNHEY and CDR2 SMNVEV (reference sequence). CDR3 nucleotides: TGTGCCAGCAGGCCACTGGGGGACAGGGGCAAAGGCTACACCTTC. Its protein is CASRPLGDRGKGYTF.

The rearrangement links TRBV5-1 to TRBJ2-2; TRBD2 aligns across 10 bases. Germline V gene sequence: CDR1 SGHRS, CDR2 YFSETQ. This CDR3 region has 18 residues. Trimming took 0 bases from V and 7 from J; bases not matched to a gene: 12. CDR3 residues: CASSLVGGGAGGHGELFF. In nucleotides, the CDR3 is TGCGCCAGCAGCTTGGTGGGGGGAGGAGCGGGAGGGCACGGGGAGCTGTTTTTT.

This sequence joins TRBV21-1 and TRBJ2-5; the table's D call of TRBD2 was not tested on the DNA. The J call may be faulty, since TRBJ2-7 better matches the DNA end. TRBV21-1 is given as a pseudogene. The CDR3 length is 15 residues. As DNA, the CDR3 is TGTGCCAGCAGCAAAGTCGTCGCAGACTTCTACGAGCAGTACTTC. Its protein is CASSKVVADFYEQYF.

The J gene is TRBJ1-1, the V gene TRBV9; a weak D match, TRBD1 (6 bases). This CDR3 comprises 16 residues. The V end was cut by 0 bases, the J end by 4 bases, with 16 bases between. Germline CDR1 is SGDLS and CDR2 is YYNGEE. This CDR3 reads CASSVGPGAGSTEAFF. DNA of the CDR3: TGTGCCAGCAGCGTAGGGCCAGGGGCCGGGAGCACTGAAGCTTTCTTT.

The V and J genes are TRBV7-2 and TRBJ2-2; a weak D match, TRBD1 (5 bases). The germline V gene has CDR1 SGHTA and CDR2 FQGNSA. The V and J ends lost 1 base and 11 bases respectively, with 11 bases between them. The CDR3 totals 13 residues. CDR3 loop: CASSLVSGAELFF. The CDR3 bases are TGTGCCAGCAGCTTAGTATCTGGGGCAGAGCTGTTTTTT.

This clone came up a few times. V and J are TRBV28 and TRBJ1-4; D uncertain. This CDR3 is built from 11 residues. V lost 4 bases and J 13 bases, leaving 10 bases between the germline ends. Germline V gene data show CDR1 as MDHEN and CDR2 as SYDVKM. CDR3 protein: CASSSPSGLFF. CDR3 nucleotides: TGTGCCAGCAGTTCCCCCTCGGGACTGTTTTTT.

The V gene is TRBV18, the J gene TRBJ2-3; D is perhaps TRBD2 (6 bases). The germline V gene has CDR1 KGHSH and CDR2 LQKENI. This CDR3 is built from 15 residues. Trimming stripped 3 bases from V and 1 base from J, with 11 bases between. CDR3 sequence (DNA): TGTGCCAGCTCACCGGGACTCACTGGCACAGATACGCAGTATTTT. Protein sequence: CASSPGLTGTDTQYF.

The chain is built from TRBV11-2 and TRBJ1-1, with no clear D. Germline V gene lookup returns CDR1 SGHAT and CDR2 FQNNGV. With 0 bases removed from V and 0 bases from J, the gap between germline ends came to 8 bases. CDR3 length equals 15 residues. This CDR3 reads CASSLEPALNTEAFF. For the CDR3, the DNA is TGTGCCAGCAGCTTAGAGCCGGCTCTGAACACTGAAGCTTTCTTT.

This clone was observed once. The DNA of the CDR3 is TGTGCCAGCAAACCGGGACTAGCATCAGATACGCAGTATTTT. Its protein is CASKPGLASDTQYF. J is TRBJ2-3 and V is TRBV28; 9 bases map to TRBD2. The CDR3 is 14 residues long. J was trimmed by 4 bases and V by 7 bases; bases with no gene match: 6. Germline assignment: CDR1 MDHEN and CDR2 SYDVKM.

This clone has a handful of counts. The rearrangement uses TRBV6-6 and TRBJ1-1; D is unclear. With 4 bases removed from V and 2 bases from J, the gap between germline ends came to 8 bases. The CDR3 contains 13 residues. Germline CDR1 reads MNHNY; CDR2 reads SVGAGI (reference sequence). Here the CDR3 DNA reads TGTGCCAGCAGTTTGCGGCCCAACACTGAAGCTTTCTTT. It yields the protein CASSLRPNTEAFF.

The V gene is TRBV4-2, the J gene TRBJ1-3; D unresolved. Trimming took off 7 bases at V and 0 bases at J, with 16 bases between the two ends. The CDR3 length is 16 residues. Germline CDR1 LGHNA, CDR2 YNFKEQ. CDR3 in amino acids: CASTLRVISSGNTIYF. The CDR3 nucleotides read TGTGCCAGCACCCTGAGGGTGATAAGCTCTGGAAACACCATATATTTT.

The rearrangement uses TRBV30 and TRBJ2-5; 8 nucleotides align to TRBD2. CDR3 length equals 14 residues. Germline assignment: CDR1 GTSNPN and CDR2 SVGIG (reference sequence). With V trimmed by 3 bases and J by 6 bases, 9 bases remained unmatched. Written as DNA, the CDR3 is TGTGCCTGGAGCTCGGGAGGGGGAGCTAAGACCCAGTACTTC. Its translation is CAWSSGGGAKTQYF.